A single T cell receptor beta chain is shown here with its context. The antigen is undetermined. Germline V gives CDR1 SEHNR, CDR2 FQNEAQ (reference sequence). This CDR3 comprises 16 residues. V lost 1 base and J 2 bases, leaving 13 bases between the germline ends. Unique molecular identifiers were incorporated when the TCRbeta library was constructed. TCRdb recomputed calls from the PCR reads with MiXCR, one row per CDR3 protein. In the table there are fewer than 500,000 distinct CDR3 sequences, roughly two fifths of which are singletons. This specimen belongs to a study of T-cell reconstitution after alpha-beta-depleted transplantation in children. Study-wide results and limits: Newly made T cells mostly supplied T-cell counts and diversity one year after transplant. Surviving recipient T cells and thymic progenitors accounted for the high day-60 TCRbeta diversity observed in some patients.

This sequence joins TRBV7-9 and TRBJ2-3, with a tentative D call TRBD2 (7 bases). This receptor was obtained from a girl aged 2-9 years with aplastic anemia, due to receive a stem cell transplant. The source material was PBMCs, sampled before TCRalphabeta/CD19-depleted stem cell transplant. CDR3 amino acids: CASSLGAGANTDTQYF. DNA of the CDR3: TGTGCCAGCAGCTTAGGTGCGGGGGCGAACACAGATACGCAGTATTTT. Based on the CDR3 plus reference TRBV7-9 and TRBJ2-3, the full variable domain is DTGVSQNPRHKITKRGQNVTFRCDPISEHNRLYWYRQTLGQGPEFLTYFQNEAQLEKSRLLSDRFSAERPKGSFSTLEIQRTEQGDSAMYLCASSLGAGANTDTQYFGPGTRLTVL.